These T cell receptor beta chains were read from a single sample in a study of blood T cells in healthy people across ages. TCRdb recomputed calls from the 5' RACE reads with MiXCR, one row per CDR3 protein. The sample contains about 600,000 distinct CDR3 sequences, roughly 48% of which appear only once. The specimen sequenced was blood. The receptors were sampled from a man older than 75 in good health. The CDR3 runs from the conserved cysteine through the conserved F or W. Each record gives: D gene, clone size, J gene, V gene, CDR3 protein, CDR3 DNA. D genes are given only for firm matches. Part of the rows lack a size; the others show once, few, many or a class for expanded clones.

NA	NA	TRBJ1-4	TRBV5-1	CASSPDSREKLFF	TGCGCCAGCAGCCCGGACAGTCGGGAAAAACTGTTTTTT
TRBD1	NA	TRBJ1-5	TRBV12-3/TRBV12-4	CASSLSGTGGNQPQHF	TGTGCCAGCAGTTTATCGGGGACAGGGGGAAATCAGCCCCAGCATTTT
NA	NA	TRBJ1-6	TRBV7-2	CASSPAVSPLHF	TGTGCCAGCAGCCCGGCGGTTTCACCCCTCCACTTT
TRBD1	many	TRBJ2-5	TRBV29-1	CSVAARTGETETQYF	TGCAGCGTTGCTGCTCGGACAGGGGAAACGGAGACCCAGTACTTC
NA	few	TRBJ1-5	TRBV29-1	CSVEEGRDQPQHF	TGCAGCGTTGAAGAGGGACGGGATCAGCCCCAGCATTTT
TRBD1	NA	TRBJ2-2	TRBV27	CASSPWTGRRGTGELFF	TGTGCCAGCAGTCCTTGGACAGGGCGTCGAGGCACCGGGGAGCTGTTTTTT
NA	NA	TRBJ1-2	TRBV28	CASSLGVDYGYTF	TGTGCCAGCAGTTTAGGGGTGGACTATGGCTACACCTTC
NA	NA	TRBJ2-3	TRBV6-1	CASLDRPGVDTQYF	TGTGCCAGTCTAGATAGACCAGGGGTAGATACGCAGTATTTT
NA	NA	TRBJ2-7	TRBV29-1	CSVVEGGSSYNEQYF	TGCAGCGTTGTTGAGGGAGGAAGCTCCTACAATGAGCAGTACTTC
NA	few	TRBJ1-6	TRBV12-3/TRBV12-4	CASSLKAFNSPLHF	TGTGCCAGCAGTTTGAAGGCCTTTAATTCACCCCTCCACTTT
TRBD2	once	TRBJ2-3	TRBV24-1	CATSDLTSGASTDTQYF	TGTGCCACCAGTGATCTGACTAGCGGGGCAAGCACAGATACGCAGTATTTT
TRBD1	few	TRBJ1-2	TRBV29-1	CSVSTGQGYGYTF	TGCAGCGTTTCGACAGGGCAAGGGTATGGCTACACCTTC
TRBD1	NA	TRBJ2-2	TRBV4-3	CASSQAPPGTGIGELFF	TGCGCCAGCAGCCAAGCCCCCCCGGGGACAGGGATCGGGGAGCTGTTTTTT
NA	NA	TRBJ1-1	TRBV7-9	CASSLGGQRNEAFF	TGTGCCAGCAGCTTAGGCGGACAGCGTAATGAAGCTTTCTTT
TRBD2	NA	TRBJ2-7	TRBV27	CASSLSPRLAGDEQYF	TGTGCCAGCAGTTTATCTCCGCGACTAGCGGGAGACGAGCAGTACTTC
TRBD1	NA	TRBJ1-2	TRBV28	CASRRSTGDVGYTF	TGTGCCTCCCGCAGATCGACAGGGGACGTGGGCTACACCTTC
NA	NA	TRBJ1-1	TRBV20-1	CSARSSGDTEAFF	TGCAGTGCTAGGTCCTCCGGGGACACTGAAGCTTTCTTT
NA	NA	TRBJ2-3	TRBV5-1	CVSSGETRATDTQYF	TGCGTCAGCAGCGGAGAAACTAGAGCCACAGATACGCAGTATTTT
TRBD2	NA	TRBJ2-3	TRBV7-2	CASSLGASGGTDTQYF	TGTGCCAGCAGCTTAGGGGCTAGCGGGGGCACAGATACGCAGTATTTT
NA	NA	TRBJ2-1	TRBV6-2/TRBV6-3	CASSYSYVNEQFF	TGTGCCAGCAGTTACAGCTACGTCAATGAGCAGTTCTTC
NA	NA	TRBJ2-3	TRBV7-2	CASSSSGPRSDTQYF	TGTGCCAGCAGCTCCTCGGGACCCCGATCAGATACGCAGTATTTT
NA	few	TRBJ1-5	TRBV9	CASSGHQPQHF	TGTGCCAGCAGCGGACATCAGCCCCAGCATTTT
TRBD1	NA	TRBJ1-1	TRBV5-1	CASSPRTGGWTEAFF	TGCGCCAGCAGCCCCCGGACAGGGGGCTGGACTGAAGCTTTCTTT
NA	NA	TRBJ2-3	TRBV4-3	CASSQNPTQRTDTQYF	TGCGCCAGCAGCCAAAATCCGACCCAAAGAACAGATACGCAGTATTTT
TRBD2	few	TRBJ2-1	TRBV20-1	CSATPGTRRGTRRTNEQFF	TGCAGTGCTACCCCGGGGACTAGGCGAGGGACTAGGAGGACAAATGAGCAGTTCTTC
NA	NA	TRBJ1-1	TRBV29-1	CSVEEPRYTEAFF	TGCAGCGTTGAAGAGCCCCGGTACACTGAAGCTTTCTTT
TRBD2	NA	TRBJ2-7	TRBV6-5	CASSQSGGAIYEQYF	TGTGCCAGCAGCCAGAGCGGGGGGGCGATCTACGAGCAGTACTTC
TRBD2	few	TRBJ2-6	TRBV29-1	CSVGRVSGANVLTF	TGCAGCGTCGGGAGGGTTTCTGGGGCCAACGTCCTGACTTTC